Below are 14 T cell receptor beta chains sequenced from a single sample in a study of sequential checkpoint blockade in melanoma (dated by TCRdb to about 2019). The treatment or condition label, as the study defines it: randomized to nivolumab then ipilimumab (arm A) or the reverse (arm B). Receptor amplification or capture employed the immunoSEQ multiplex PCR assay. The clones in this table, taken by TCRdb from immuneACCESS, are in-frame only. Not every clone is retained; where verified, under half of the shortfall comes from an unresolved V gene, and the cause of the rest is unknown. Within this sample are around 18,000 clones, with 74% of them counted one time only. The leading ten clones occupy 30% to 35% of the sample. Here the sequenced sample was CD8+ T cells sorted from blood (inferred from file names), taken from a patient given nivolumab and ipilimumab in sequence. Source of these receptors: a human donor with melanoma.

This clone was observed a few times. V and J are TRBV7-9 and TRBJ2-7, with D maybe TRBD1 (6 bases). CDR1 SEHNR and CDR2 FQNEAQ come from the germline V gene (reference sequence). There are 14 residues in the CDR3. Trimming pared 2 bases from V and 4 bases from J, leaving 12 bases between. The DNA for the CDR3 is TGTGCCAGCAGCTTAACAGGGCACTGGTACGAGCAGTACTTC. It encodes CASSLTGHWYEQYF.

The CDR3 nucleotides read TGTGCCAGCAGCTATAGGACAGAAACCTCCTACGAGCAGTACTTC. This translates into CASSYRTETSYEQYF. The V and J genes are TRBV7-2 and TRBJ2-5; tentatively, D is TRBD1 (6 bases). The J call may not be correct, given that the DNA end is closer to TRBJ2-7. The CDR3 covers 15 residues. Germline-derived CDR1 and CDR2 are SGHTA and FQGNSA.

The chain recombines TRBV10-2 with TRBJ1-5, with D unresolved. The germline V gene has CDR1 WSHSY and CDR2 SAAADI. V was shortened by 0 bases and J by 5 bases, with 8 bases between the two germline ends. The CDR3 sequence is 14 residues long. In DNA form, the CDR3 reads TGCGCCAGCAGTGAGTCCGGGTATCATCAGCCCCAGCATTTT. Translation gives CASSESGYHQPQHF.

This chain joins TRBV27 and TRBJ1-1; D ambiguous. CDR1 and CDR2 (germline): MNHEY, SMNVEV (reference sequence). The germline V and J ends were trimmed by 3 bases and 5 bases, with 10 bases remaining between them. The CDR3 is made up of 13 amino acids. In DNA form, the CDR3 reads TGTGCCAGCAGTTTTTATGGCGGAACTGAAGCTTTCTTT. This gives the protein CASSFYGGTEAFF.

V gene TRBV30 combines with J gene TRBJ2-3; D perhaps matches TRBD2 (5 bases). This CDR3 spans 13 amino acids. Trimming left V 2 bases short and J 4 bases short, with 10 bases between. Germline values: CDR1 GTSNPN, CDR2 SVGIG (reference sequence). The DNA for the CDR3 is TGTGCCTGGAGTCCTAGCACTTCAGATACGCAGTATTTT. This sequence encodes CAWSPSTSDTQYF.

This clone was seen a few times. This rearrangement joins TRBV6-1 to TRBJ1-5, with 7 bases aligning to TRBD1. The CDR3 sequence is 14 residues long. J lost 4 bases, V lost 3 bases, and 3 bases had no gene match. Germline V lookup: CDR1 MNHNS, CDR2 SASEGT. DNA of the CDR3: TGTGCCAGCAGTGACGGGACAGAAAATCAGCCCCAGCATTTT. Translation gives CASSDGTENQPQHF.

The chain joins TRBV2 to TRBJ1-2; 9 bases line up with TRBD1. The V and J ends lost 0 bases and 4 bases, in that order; junction bases with no gene match: 6. The CDR3 contains 16 residues. Looked up from germline, CDR1 is SNHLY and CDR2 is FYNNEI. The CDR3 is CASSEAIGTGTYGYTF. CDR3 coding DNA: TGTGCCAGCAGTGAAGCGATCGGGACAGGGACCTATGGCTACACCTTC.

In this sample, this clone is medium-sized. V and J are TRBV19 and TRBJ1-3; unclear D gene. There are 11 residues in the CDR3. Per germline, CDR1 LNHDA and CDR2 SQIVND (reference sequence). Trimming removed 11 bases at V and 3 bases at J, with 8 bases between. CDR3 protein: CAGGYGNTIYF. CDR3 coding DNA: TGTGCCGGAGGATATGGAAACACCATATATTTT.

The genes are TRBV27 and TRBJ2-5; 7 nucleotides match TRBD2. Germline trimming cut 3 bases from V and 4 bases from J; bases unmatched to any gene: 5. This CDR3 is built from 14 residues. Germline CDR1 is MNHEY and CDR2 is SMNVEV (reference sequence). The CDR3 loop is CASSFLAELETQYF. CDR3 nucleotide sequence: TGTGCCAGCAGTTTCCTAGCGGAGCTAGAGACCCAGTACTTC.

The CDR3 DNA reads as TGTGCCAGCAGCGACGAGGGACAGGGTGTGGGCTACACCTTC. Amino acids: CASSDEGQGVGYTF. The V and J genes are TRBV5-4 and TRBJ1-2, with 9 bases that match TRBD1. Trimming cost V 4 bases and J 8 bases; bases outside gene matches: 9. CDR3 length: 14 residues. CDR1 and CDR2 (germline): SGHNT, YYREEE (reference sequence).

The J gene is TRBJ2-7, the V gene TRBV27; 9 bases agree with TRBD1. The CDR3 extends over 15 amino acids. V trimming: 6 bases; J trimming: 4 bases; junction bases outside the gene matches: 10. Germline loops: CDR1 MNHEY, CDR2 SMNVEV (reference sequence). The CDR3, as DNA: TGTGCCAGCAGCTTCACAGGGGGCGTTTCTTACGAGCAGTACTTC. Translated, it gives CASSFTGGVSYEQYF.

This clone was seen just once. The chain employs TRBV28 and TRBJ2-5; TRBD1 agrees at 9 bases. Germline V lookup: CDR1 MDHEN, CDR2 SYDVKM. J was trimmed by 5 bases and V by 5 bases; bases with no gene match: 3. CDR3 length: 13 residues. The CDR3 bases are TGTGCCAGCAGTCTGACAGGGGGGGAGACCCAGTACTTC. Translated: CASSLTGGETQYF.

The chain couples TRBV19 to TRBJ1-4, with a weak D call TRBD1 (5 bases). Germline CDR1 is LNHDA and CDR2 is SQIVND (reference sequence). The germline V and J ends were trimmed by 5 bases and 7 bases, with 14 bases remaining between them. There are 14 residues in the CDR3. This CDR3 is CASSVWTGGEKLFF. In nucleotides, the CDR3 is TGTGCCAGTAGTGTCTGGACCGGGGGTGAAAAACTGTTTTTT.

CDR3: CATDGGQGAYNEQFF. CDR3 DNA sequence: TGTGCCACGGACGGGGGACAGGGGGCCTACAATGAGCAGTTCTTC. The chain joins TRBV15 to TRBJ2-1, with 11 bases fitting TRBD1. This CDR3 has 15 residues. The ends lost 9 bases at V and 2 bases at J; junction bases unmatched: 6. Germline lookup yields CDR1 LNHNV and CDR2 YYDKDF (reference sequence). The entire variable domain, with the rest obtained from reference TRBV15 and TRBJ2-1, is as follows: DAMVIQNPRYQVTQFGKPVTLSCSQTLNHNVMYWYQQKSSQAPKLLFHYYDKDFNNEADTPDNFQSRRPNTSFCFLDIRSPGLGDTAMYLCATDGGQGAYNEQFFGPGTRLTVL.